One sample yielded the 6 T cell receptor beta chains listed below, sequenced in a study of blood T cell dynamics during melanoma immunotherapy. The time point: pre-treatment baseline. The assay was immunoSEQ multiplex PCR, and TCRdb's table has in-frame clones only and misses some. The data hold over 15,000 clones, with 83% observed a single time. The material was blood, obtained from a patient treated with checkpoint blockade. The source is a human donor with melanoma.

CDR3 bases: TGCGCCAGCAGAACTAGCGGGAGGTACAATGAGCAGTTCTTC. Translation gives CASRTSGRYNEQFF. The rearrangement joins TRBV5-1 to TRBJ2-1, with 12 bases fitting TRBD2. This CDR3 spans 14 amino acids. Germline V gene sequence: CDR1 SGHRS, CDR2 YFSETQ. The ends lost 5 bases at V and 4 bases at J; junction bases unmatched: 1.

This clone was found once. This chain joins TRBV28 and TRBJ1-5; D possibly corresponds to TRBD1 (6 bases). The CDR3 covers 14 residues. Germline values: CDR1 MDHEN, CDR2 SYDVKM. Trimming took 4 bases from V and 5 from J, leaving 12 bases between them. CDR3 in DNA: TGTGCCAGCAGTTCACACAGGGACCATCAGCCCCAGCATTTT. Residues: CASSSHRDHQPQHF.

In this sample, this clone turned up a few times. The V call is TRBV6-4, the J call TRBJ2-3; either TRBD1 or TRBD2 may supply D (5 bases each). V was shortened by 0 bases and J by 0 bases, with 7 bases between the two germline ends. Looked up from germline, CDR1 is MRHNA and CDR2 is SNTAGT. This CDR3 has 15 residues. CDR3: CASSDSGGSTDTQYF. The CDR3 coding sequence is TGTGCCAGCAGTGACTCTGGGGGTAGCACAGATACGCAGTATTTT.

The chain is built from TRBV13 and TRBJ2-7; maybe TRBD2 (6 bases). V was cut by 5 bases and J by 1 base, with 15 bases left in between. This CDR3 is 15 amino acids long. Germline V CDR1 and CDR2: PRHDT, FYEKMQ (reference sequence). This CDR3 reads CASSRLADVSYEQYF. In DNA, the CDR3 is TGTGCCAGCAGCCGATTAGCGGACGTATCCTACGAGCAGTACTTC.

This clone was detected only a few times. The genes are TRBV5-4 and TRBJ2-2; a weak D match, TRBD2 (6 bases). The CDR3 has 13 amino acids. Per germline, CDR1 SGHNT and CDR2 YYREEE (reference sequence). Trimming cost V 5 bases and J 3 bases, with 8 bases left between them. CDR3 in amino acids: CASSREYTGELFF. CDR3 DNA: TGTGCCAGCAGTCGGGAGTACACCGGGGAGCTGTTTTTT.

This chain links TRBV14 with TRBJ2-3, with 9 positions matching TRBD1. Germline assignment: CDR1 SGHDN and CDR2 FVKESK. The CDR3 is made up of 17 amino acids. J lost 4 bases, V lost 3 bases, and 11 bases had no gene match. CDR3 region: CASSHKTGTGIADTQYF. In DNA form, the CDR3 reads TGTGCCAGCAGCCATAAAACCGGGACAGGGATCGCAGATACGCAGTATTTT.